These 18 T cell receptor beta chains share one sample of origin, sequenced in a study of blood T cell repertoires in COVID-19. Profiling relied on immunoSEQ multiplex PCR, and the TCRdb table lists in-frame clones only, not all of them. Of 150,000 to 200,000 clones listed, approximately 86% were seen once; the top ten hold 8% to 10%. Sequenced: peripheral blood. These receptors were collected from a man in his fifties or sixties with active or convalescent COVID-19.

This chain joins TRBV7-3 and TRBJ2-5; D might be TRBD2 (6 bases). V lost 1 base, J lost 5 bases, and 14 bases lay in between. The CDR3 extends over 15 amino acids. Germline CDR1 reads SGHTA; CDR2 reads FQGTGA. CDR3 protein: CASSLIGSGRETQYF. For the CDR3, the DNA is TGTGCCAGCAGCTTAATCGGCTCAGGGAGGGAGACCCAGTACTTC.

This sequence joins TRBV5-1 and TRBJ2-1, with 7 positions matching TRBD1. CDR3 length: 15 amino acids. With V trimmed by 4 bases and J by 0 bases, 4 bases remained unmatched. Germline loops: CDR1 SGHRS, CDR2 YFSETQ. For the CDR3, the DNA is TGCGCCAGCAGCGCTCGGACAGGCTCCTACAATGAGCAGTTCTTC. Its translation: CASSARTGSYNEQFF.

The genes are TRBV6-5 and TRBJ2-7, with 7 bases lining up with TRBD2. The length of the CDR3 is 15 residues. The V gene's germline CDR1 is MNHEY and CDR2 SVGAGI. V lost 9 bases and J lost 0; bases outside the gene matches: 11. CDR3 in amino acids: CARDYGLGDSYEQYF. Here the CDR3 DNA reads TGTGCCAGAGATTATGGACTAGGGGACTCCTACGAGCAGTACTTC.

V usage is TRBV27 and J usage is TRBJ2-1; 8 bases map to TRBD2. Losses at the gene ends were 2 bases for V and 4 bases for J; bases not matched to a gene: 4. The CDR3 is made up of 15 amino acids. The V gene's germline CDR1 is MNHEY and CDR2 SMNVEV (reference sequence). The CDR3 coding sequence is TGTGCCAGCAGTTTACCCGGGGGGGTTTACAATGAGCAGTTCTTC. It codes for CASSLPGGVYNEQFF.

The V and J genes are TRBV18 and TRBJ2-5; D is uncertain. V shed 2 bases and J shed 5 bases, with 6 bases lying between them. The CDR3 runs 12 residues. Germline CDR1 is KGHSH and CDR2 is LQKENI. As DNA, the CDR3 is TGTGCCAGCTCACCATTCGGTGAGACCCAGTACTTC. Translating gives CASSPFGETQYF. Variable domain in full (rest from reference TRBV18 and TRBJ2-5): NAGVMQNPRHLVRRRGQEARLRCSPMKGHSHVYWYRQLPEEGLKFMVYLQKENIIDESGMPKERFSAEFPKEGPSILRIQQVVRGDSAAYFCASSPFGETQYFGPGTRLLVL.

The CDR3 region has the DNA TGTGCCAGCAGCGTAGGGGGACAGGGTACCGAGCAGTACTTC. It specifies CASSVGGQGTEQYF. The genes are TRBV9 and TRBJ2-7; the match to TRBD1 covers 9 bases. Losses at the gene ends were 0 bases for V and 6 bases for J; bases not matched to a gene: 4. This CDR3 spans 14 amino acids. CDR1 is SGDLS, CDR2 YYNGEE, per germline.

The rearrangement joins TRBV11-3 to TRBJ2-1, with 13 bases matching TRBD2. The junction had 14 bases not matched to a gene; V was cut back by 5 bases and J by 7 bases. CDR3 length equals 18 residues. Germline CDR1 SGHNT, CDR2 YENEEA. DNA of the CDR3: TGTGCCAGCAGCCCCTTAACCTCCGGGACTAGCGGGATGAATGAGCAGTTCTTC. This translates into CASSPLTSGTSGMNEQFF.

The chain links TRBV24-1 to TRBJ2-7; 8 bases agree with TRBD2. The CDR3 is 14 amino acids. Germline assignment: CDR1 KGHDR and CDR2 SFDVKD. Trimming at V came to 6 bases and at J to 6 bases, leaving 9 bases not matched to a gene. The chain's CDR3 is CATSHSGGAGEQYF. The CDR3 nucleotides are TGTGCCACCAGTCACAGCGGGGGCGCCGGCGAGCAGTACTTC.

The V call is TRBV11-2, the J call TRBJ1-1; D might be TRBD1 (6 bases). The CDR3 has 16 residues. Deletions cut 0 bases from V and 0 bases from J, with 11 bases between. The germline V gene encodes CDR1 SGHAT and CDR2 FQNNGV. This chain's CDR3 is CASSLDRGIVNTEAFF. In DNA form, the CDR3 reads TGTGCCAGCAGCTTAGACAGGGGCATCGTGAACACTGAAGCTTTCTTT.

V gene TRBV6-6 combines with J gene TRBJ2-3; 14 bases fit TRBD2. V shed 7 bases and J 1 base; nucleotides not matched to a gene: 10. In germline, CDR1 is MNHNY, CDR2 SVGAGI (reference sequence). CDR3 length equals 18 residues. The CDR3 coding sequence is TGTGCCAGCACCCGATCTGGGACTAGCGGGGGCGGCACAGATACGCAGTATTTT. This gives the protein CASTRSGTSGGGTDTQYF.

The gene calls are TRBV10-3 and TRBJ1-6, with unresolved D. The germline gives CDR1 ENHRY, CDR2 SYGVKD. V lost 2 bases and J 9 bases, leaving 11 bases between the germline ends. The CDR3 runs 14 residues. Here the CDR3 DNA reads TGTGCCATCAGTGAGCTCGGTGGAGGTTCACCCCTCCACTTT. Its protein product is CAISELGGGSPLHF.

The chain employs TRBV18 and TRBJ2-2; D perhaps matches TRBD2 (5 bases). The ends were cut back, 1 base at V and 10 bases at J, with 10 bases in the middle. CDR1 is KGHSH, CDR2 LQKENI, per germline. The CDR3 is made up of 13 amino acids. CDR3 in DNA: TGTGCCAGCTCACCACGGGAGATCGAGGAGCTGTTTTTT. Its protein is CASSPREIEELFF.

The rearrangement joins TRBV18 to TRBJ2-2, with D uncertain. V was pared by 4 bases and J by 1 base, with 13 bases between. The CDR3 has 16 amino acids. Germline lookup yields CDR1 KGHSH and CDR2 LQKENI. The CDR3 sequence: CASSQTLPGNTGELFF. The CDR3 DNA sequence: TGTGCCAGCTCACAAACCCTTCCGGGGAACACCGGGGAGCTGTTTTTT.

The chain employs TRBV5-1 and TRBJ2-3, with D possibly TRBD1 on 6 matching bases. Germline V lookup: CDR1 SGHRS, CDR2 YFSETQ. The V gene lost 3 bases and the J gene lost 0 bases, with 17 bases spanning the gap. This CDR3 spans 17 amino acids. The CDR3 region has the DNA TGCGCCAGCAGCTCCCCCCCCGGGACACCTAGCACAGATACGCAGTATTTT. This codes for CASSSPPGTPSTDTQYF.

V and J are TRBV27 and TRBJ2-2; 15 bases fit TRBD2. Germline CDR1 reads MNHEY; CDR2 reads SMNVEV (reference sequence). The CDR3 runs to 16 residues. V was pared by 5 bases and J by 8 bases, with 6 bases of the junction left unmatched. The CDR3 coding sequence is TGTGCCAGCAGTGCATGGACTAGCGGGAGGGAAGGGGAGCTGTTTTTT. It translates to CASSAWTSGREGELFF.

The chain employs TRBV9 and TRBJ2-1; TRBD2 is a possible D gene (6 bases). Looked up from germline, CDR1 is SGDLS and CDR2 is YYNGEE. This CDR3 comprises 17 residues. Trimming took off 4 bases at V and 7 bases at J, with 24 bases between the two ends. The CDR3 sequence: CASSHGLAGIGWNEQFF. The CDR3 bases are TGTGCCAGCAGCCACGGACTGGCGGGAATAGGGTGGAATGAGCAGTTCTTC. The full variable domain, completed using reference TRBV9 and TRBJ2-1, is DSGVTQTPKHLITATGQRVTLRCSPRSGDLSVYWYQQSLDQGLQFLIQYYNGEERAKGNILERFSAQQFPDLHSELNLSSLELGDSALYFCASSHGLAGIGWNEQFFGPGTRLTVL.

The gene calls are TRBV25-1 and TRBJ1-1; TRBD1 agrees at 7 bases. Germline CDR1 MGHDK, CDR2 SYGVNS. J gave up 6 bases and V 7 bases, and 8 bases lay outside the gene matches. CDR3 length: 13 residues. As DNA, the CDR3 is TGTGCCAGCACCCTGGGCCAGGGGGCTGAAGCTTTCTTT. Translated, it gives CASTLGQGAEAFF.

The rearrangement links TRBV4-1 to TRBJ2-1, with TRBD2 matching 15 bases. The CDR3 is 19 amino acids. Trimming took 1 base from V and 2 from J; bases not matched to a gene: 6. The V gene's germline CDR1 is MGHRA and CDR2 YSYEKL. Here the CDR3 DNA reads TGCGCCAGCAGCCAAGGGACTAGCGGGGGGGCCGGGCCCTACAATGAGCAGTTCTTC. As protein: CASSQGTSGGAGPYNEQFF.